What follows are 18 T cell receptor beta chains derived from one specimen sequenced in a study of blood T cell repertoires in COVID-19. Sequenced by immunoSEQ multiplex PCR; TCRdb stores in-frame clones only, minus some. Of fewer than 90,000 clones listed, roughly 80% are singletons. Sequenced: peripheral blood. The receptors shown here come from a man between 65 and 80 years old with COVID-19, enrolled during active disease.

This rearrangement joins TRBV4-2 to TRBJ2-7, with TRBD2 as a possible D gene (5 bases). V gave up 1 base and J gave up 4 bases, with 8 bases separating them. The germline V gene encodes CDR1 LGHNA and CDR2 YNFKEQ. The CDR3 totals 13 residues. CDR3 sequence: CASSQGREYEQYF. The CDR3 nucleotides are TGTGCCAGCAGCCAAGGTAGGGAGTACGAGCAGTACTTC.

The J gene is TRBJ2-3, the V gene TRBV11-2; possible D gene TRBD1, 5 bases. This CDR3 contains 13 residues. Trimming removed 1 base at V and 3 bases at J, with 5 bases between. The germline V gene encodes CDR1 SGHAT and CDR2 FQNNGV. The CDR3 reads CASSLAGTDTQYF. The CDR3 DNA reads TGTGCCAGCAGCTTAGCAGGGACAGATACGCAGTATTTT.

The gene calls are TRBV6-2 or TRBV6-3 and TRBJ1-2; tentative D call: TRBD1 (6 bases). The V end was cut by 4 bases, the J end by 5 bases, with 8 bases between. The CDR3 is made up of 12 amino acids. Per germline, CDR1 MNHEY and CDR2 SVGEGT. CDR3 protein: CASSFQGYGYTF. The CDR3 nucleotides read TGTGCCAGCAGTTTTCAGGGGTATGGCTACACCTTC.

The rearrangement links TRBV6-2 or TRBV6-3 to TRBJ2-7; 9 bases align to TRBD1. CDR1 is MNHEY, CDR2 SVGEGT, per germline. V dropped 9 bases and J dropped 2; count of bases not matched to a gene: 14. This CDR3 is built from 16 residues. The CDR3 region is CASCYDGTGHPYEQYF. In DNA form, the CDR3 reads TGTGCCAGTTGTTACGACGGGACAGGGCACCCCTACGAGCAGTACTTC.

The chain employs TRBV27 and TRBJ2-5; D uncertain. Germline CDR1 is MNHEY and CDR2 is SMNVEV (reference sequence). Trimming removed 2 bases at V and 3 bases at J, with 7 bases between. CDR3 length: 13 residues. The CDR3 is CASSLRRKETQYF. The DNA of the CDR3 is TGTGCCAGCAGTTTAAGGCGGAAAGAGACCCAGTACTTC.

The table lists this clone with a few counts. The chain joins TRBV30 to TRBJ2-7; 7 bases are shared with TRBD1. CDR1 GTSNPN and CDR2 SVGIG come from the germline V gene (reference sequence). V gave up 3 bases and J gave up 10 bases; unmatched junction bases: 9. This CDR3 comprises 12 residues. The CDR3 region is CAWRGGQAIQYF. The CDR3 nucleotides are TGTGCCTGGAGGGGCGGACAGGCAATACAGTACTTC.

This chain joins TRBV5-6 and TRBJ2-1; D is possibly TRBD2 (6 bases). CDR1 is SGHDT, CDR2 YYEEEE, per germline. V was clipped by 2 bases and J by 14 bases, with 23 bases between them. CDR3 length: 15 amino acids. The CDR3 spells CASSFPTLASEREFF. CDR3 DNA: TGTGCCAGCAGCTTTCCCACACTAGCTTCGGAAAGGGAGTTCTTC. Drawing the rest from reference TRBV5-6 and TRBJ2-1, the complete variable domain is DAGVTQSPTHLIKTRGQQVTLRCSPKSGHDTVSWYQQALGQGPQFIFQYYEEEERQRGNFPDRFSGHQFPNYSSELNVNALLLGDSALYLCASSFPTLASEREFFGPGTRLTVL.

In DNA form, the CDR3 reads TGCGCCAGCAGCCAAGATCGGACCCGGGAAAGGGAGACCCAGTACTTC. It yields the protein CASSQDRTRERETQYF. The rearrangement links TRBV4-1 to TRBJ2-5, with a possible D match to TRBD2 (5 bases). Germline V gene data show CDR1 as MGHRA and CDR2 as YSYEKL. Trimming removed 0 bases at V and 5 bases at J, with 16 bases between. The CDR3 runs to 16 residues.

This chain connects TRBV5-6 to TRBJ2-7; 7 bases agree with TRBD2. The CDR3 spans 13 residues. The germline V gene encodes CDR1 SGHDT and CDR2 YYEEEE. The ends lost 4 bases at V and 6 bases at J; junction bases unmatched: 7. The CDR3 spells CASSQSGIFEQYF. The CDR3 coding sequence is TGTGCCAGCAGCCAAAGCGGGATCTTCGAGCAGTACTTC.

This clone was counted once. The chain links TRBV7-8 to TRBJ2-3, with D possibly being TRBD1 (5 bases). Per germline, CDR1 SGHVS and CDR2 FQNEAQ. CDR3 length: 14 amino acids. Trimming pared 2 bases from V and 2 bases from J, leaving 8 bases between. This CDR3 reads CASSLSDTTDTQYF. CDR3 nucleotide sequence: TGTGCCAGCAGCTTATCGGACACCACAGATACGCAGTATTTT.

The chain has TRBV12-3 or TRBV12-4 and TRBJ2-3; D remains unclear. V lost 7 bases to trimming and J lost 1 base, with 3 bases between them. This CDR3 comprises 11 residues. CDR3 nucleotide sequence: TGTGCCAGCACTGGCACAGATACGCAGTATTTT. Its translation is CASTGTDTQYF.

The CDR3 reads CASSLSSYGYTF. The CDR3 region has the DNA TGTGCCAGCAGTTTATCTTCCTATGGCTACACCTTC. This chain joins TRBV28 and TRBJ1-2; no reliable D call. From germline, CDR1 is MDHEN and CDR2 SYDVKM. The CDR3 has 12 residues. Trimming took 1 base from V and 4 from J, leaving 4 bases between them.

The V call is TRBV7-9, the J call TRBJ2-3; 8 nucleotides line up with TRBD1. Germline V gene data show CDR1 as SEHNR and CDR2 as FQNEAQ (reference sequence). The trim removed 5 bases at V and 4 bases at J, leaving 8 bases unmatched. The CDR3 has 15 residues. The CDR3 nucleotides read TGTGCCAGCAGCCCCGGACAGGGTTACGCAGATACGCAGTATTTT. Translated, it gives CASSPGQGYADTQYF.

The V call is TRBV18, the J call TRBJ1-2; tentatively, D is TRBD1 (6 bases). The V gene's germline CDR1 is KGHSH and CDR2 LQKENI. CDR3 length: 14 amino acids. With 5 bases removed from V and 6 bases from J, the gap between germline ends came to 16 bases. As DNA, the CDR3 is TGTGCCAGCTCAGCGCTCGAGACAGGTCATGGCTACACCTTC. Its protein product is CASSALETGHGYTF.

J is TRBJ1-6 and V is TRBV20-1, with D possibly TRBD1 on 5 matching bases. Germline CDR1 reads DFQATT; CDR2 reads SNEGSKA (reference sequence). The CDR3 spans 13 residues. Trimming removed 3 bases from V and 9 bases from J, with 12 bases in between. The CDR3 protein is CSASSGGVSPLHF. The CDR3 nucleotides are TGCAGTGCTAGTTCCGGGGGGGTTTCACCCCTCCACTTT.

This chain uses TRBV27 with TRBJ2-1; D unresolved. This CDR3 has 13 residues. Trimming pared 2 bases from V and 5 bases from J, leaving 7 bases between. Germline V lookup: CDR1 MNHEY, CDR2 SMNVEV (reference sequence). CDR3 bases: TGTGCCAGCAGTTTAAGAGGAAACAATGAGCAGTTCTTC. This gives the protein CASSLRGNNEQFF.

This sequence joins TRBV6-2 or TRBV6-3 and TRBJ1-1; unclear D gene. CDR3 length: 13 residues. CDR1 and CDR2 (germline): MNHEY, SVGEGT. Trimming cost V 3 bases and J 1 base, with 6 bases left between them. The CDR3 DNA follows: TGTGCCAGCAGTTATACTCCGAACACTGAAGCTTTCTTT. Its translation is CASSYTPNTEAFF.

The CDR3 coding sequence is TGTGCCAGCAGTCCTACAGGGCGCGAGCAGTACTTC. Protein: CASSPTGREQYF. The V call is TRBV12-3 or TRBV12-4, the J call TRBJ2-7; D perhaps matches TRBD1 (6 bases). Deletions cut 5 bases from V and 6 bases from J, with 11 bases between. The CDR3 sequence is 12 residues long.